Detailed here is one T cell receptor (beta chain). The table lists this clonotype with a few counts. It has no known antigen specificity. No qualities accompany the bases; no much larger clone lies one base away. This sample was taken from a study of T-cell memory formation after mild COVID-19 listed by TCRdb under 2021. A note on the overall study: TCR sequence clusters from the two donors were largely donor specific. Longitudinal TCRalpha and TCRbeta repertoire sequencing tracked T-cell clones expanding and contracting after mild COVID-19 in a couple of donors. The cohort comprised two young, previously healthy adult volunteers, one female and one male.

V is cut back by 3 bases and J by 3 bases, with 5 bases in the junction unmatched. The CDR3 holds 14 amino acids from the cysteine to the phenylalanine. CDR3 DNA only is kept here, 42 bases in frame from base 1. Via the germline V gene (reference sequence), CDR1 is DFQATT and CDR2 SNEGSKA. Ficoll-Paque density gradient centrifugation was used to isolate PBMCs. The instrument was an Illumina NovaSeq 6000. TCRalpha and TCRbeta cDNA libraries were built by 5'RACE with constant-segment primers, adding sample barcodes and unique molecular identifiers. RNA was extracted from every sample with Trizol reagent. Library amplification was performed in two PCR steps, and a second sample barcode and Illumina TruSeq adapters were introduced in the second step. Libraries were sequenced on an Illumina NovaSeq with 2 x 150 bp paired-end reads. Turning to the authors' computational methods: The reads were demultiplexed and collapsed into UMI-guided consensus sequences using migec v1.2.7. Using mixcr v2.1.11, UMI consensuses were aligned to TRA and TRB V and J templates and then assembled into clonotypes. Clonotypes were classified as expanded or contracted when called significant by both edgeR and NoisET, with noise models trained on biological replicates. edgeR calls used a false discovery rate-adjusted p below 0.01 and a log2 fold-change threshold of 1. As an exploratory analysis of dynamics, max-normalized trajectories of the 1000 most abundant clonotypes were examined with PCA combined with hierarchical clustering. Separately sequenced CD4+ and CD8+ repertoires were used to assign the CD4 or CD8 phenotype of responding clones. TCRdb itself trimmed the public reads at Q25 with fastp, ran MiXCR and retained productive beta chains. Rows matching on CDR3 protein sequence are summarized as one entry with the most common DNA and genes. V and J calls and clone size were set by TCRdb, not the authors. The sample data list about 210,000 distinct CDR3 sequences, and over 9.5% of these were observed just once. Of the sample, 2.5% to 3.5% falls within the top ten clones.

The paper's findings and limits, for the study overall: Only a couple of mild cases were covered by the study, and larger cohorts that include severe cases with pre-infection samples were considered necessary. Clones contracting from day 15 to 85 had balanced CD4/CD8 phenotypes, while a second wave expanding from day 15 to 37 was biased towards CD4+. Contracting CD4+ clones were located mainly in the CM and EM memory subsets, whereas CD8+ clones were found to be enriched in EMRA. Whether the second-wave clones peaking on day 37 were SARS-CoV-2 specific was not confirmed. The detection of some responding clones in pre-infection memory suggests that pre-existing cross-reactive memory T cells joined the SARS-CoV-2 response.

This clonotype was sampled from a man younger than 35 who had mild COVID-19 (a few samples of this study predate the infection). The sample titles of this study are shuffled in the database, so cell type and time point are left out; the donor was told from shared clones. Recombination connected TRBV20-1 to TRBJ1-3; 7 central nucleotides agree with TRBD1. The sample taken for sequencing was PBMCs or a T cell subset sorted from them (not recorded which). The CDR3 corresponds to CSASWDSLGNTIYF. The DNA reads TGCAGTGCTAGTTGGGACAGTCTTGGAAACACCATATATTTT.